This TCR beta chain derives from a study of T cell responses to AZD1222 COVID-19 vaccine. Clones were read by immunoSEQ multiplex PCR, and TCRdb kept only the in-frame ones, dropping some. The sample yields 100,000 to 120,000 clones, approximately 94% seen once. Second doses that came at about 4 or about 12 weeks were put together. CDR1 is SEHNR and CDR2 is FQNEAQ in the germline V gene (reference sequence). This CDR3 spans 17 amino acids. The ends were cut back, 2 bases at V and 7 bases at J, with 23 bases in the middle. This clone was seen once. This receptor was identified in an adult who received the AZD1222 COVID-19 vaccine. This chain joins TRBV7-9 and TRBJ1-2; no clear D gene. Sample: peripheral blood, taken 28 days after the second AZD1222 dose. The CDR3 coding sequence is TGTGCCAGCAGCTTATTAGGAAGTCCGTCTCTCCTTGGTGGCTACACCTTC. It codes for CASSLLGSPSLLGGYTF.